The T cell receptor (beta chain) described here comes from a study of CD8+CD57+ T cells in acquired aplastic anemia. In the study overall: Mean DNA quantity obtained from sorted CD4+ and CD8+ cells was 3 to 3.5 ug. Roughly 11 million reads were obtained on average for healthy donor CD4+ cells.

At least ten counts were recorded for this clonotype. Its cognate antigen is unknown. Using genomic DNA as the template, TCR beta VDJ and CDR3 profiling was carried out. Using its own MiXCR run on the reads, TCRdb lists one record per CDR3 protein. This table holds approximately 200,000 distinct CDR3 sequences, under 65% found once. The V segment lost 5 bases and the J segment 5 bases; nucleotides outside the gene matches: 4. The CDR3 totals 14 residues. The germline CDR1 and CDR2 sequences are SEHNR and FQNEAQ (reference sequence). Findings of the study overall: Levels of CD8+ Simpson's diversity were not significantly distinct in patients versus controls. It was found that twenty-nine CD8+ CDR3 sequences were shared between patients and controls.

V is TRBV7-9 and J is TRBJ2-7; 12 bases fit TRBD2. The specimen was sorted CD4+, CD8+, or CD8+CD57+ T cells (not recorded which) from PBMCs. The source of this sequence is a human donor in good health. The chain's CDR3 is CASSPRLAGDEQYF. In DNA, the CDR3 is TGTGCCAGCAGCCCACGACTAGCGGGAGACGAGCAGTACTTC.